The 20 T cell receptor beta chains presented below share a single source sample, sequenced in a study of T cells after yellow fever vaccination. TCRdb processed the 5' RACE reads anew with MiXCR; each CDR3 protein has one entry. The top ten hold 2.5% to 3.5% of the sample, which has 110,000 or so distinct CDR3 sequences, around 7.2% seen once. The material sequenced was CD4+ T cells sorted from PBMCs, taken roughly seven weeks after the first yellow fever vaccination. The receptors were sampled from a young man who received the YFV17D yellow fever vaccine.

This clonotype was observed a handful of times. The chain links TRBV25-1 to TRBJ2-3; possible D gene TRBD1, 5 bases. The V and J ends lost 5 bases and 4 bases respectively, with 22 bases between them. Germline V lookup: CDR1 MGHDK, CDR2 SYGVNS. This CDR3 comprises 17 residues. The CDR3 DNA sequence: TGTGCCAGCAGTCAGAGGACCGTAGGGGAAGGAGCAGATACGCAGTATTTT. This translates into CASSQRTVGEGADTQYF.

This clonotype occurred many times. This sequence joins TRBV12-3 or TRBV12-4 and TRBJ2-7, with 9 positions matching TRBD1. The ends lost 6 bases at V and 0 bases at J; junction bases unmatched: 6. The CDR3 is 15 residues long. The CDR3 region is CASSPRQGGSYEQYF. In DNA, the CDR3 is TGTGCCAGCAGCCCACGACAGGGGGGCTCCTACGAGCAGTACTTC.

This clonotype was recorded at least ten times. V usage is TRBV9 and J usage is TRBJ2-3; no reliable D call. Germline V lookup: CDR1 SGDLS, CDR2 YYNGEE. CDR3 length equals 13 residues. The V end was cut by 0 bases, the J end by 6 bases, with 8 bases between. CDR3 amino acids: CASSVGSGDTQYF. The CDR3 nucleotides are TGTGCCAGCAGCGTAGGGAGTGGGGATACGCAGTATTTT.

This clonotype was recorded at least ten times. This chain connects TRBV3-1 to TRBJ1-2; D gene unclear. CDR3 size: 16 residues. Germline V lookup: CDR1 LGHDT, CDR2 YNNKEL (reference sequence). With 4 bases removed from V and 8 bases from J, the gap between germline ends came to 23 bases. CDR3 in amino acids: CASSPVLGQLGRGYTF. The DNA for the CDR3 is TGTGCCAGCAGCCCTGTCCTGGGCCAACTCGGACGCGGCTACACCTTC.

In this sample, this clonotype turned up many times. The rearrangement uses TRBV5-6 and TRBJ2-5; 8 nucleotides agree with TRBD1. This CDR3 comprises 14 residues. Germline lookup yields CDR1 SGHDT and CDR2 YYEEEE. With V trimmed by 4 bases and J by 5 bases, 7 bases remained unmatched. CDR3 sequence (DNA): TGTGCCAGCAGCACACCCGGGACAGGCGAGACCCAGTACTTC. Protein sequence: CASSTPGTGETQYF.

In its sample, this clonotype was seen many times. The CDR3: CASSFRAGQSNTEAFF. CDR3 nucleotides: TGTGCCAGCAGCTTCCGGGCAGGCCAATCGAACACTGAAGCTTTCTTT. The chain combines TRBV7-9 with TRBJ1-1; no definite D call. The CDR3 loop spans 16 amino acids. CDR1 is SEHNR and CDR2 is FQNEAQ in the germline V gene (reference sequence). V dropped 3 bases and J dropped 1 base, with 15 bases sitting between them.

In this sample, this clonotype turned up many times. The chain carries TRBV7-3 and TRBJ2-1; a weak D match, TRBD2 (7 bases). V was shortened by 0 bases and J by 10 bases, with 13 bases between the two germline ends. Germline-derived CDR1 and CDR2 are SGHTA and FQGTGA. This CDR3 spans 14 amino acids. CDR3 protein: CASSLTGGAKEQFF. In DNA, the CDR3 is TGTGCCAGCAGCTTAACGGGGGGGGCGAAAGAGCAGTTCTTC.

This clonotype has at least ten counts. The chain combines TRBV4-3 with TRBJ2-4; D possibly corresponds to TRBD2 (5 bases). Between the trimmed V and J ends, which lost 0 bases and 9 bases, there was a span of 12 bases. Germline V gene data show CDR1 as LGHNA and CDR2 as YSLEER. This CDR3 is built from 14 residues. Written as DNA, the CDR3 is TGCGCCAGCAGCCAAGATCCCCAAGGAGGCATTCAGTACTTC. Encoded protein: CASSQDPQGGIQYF.

This clonotype showed up many times. V usage is TRBV5-4 and J usage is TRBJ2-1; 7 bases agree with TRBD1. V lost 4 bases, J lost 7 bases, and 11 bases stayed unmatched. The CDR3 runs to 15 residues. Germline loops: CDR1 SGHNT, CDR2 YYREEE (reference sequence). CDR3 nucleotides: TGTGCCAGCAGCCCGGGGCCGGCAGGGGGAAATGAGCAGTTCTTC. Protein: CASSPGPAGGNEQFF. The full variable domain, in which reference TRBV5-4 and TRBJ2-1 provide the parts outside the CDR3, is ETGVTQSPTHLIKTRGQQVTLRCSSQSGHNTVSWYQQALGQGPQFIFQYYREEENGRGNFPPRFSGLQFPNYSSELNVNALELDDSALYLCASSPGPAGGNEQFFGPGTRLTVL.

This clonotype was observed at least ten times. The chain carries TRBV5-1 and TRBJ1-5; 10 bases agree with TRBD1. The ends lost 4 bases at V and 5 bases at J; junction bases unmatched: 3. The CDR3 consists of 14 residues. Germline-derived CDR1 and CDR2 are SGHRS and YFSETQ. As DNA, the CDR3 is TGCGCCAGCAGCGCAGGGACAGGGGATCAGCCCCAGCATTTT. This translates into CASSAGTGDQPQHF.

This clonotype was picked up many times. The CDR3 reads CASSLPIAGVLSYEQYF. The CDR3 coding sequence is TGTGCCAGCAGCTTACCTATAGCGGGGGTACTCTCCTACGAGCAGTACTTC. J is TRBJ2-7 and V is TRBV7-2; 9 positions match TRBD2. V lost 2 bases to trimming and J lost 0 bases; unmatched junction nucleotides: 8. The CDR3 spans 17 residues. The V gene's germline CDR1 is SGHTA and CDR2 FQGNSA.

At least ten counts were recorded for this clonotype. The genes are TRBV2 and TRBJ2-1; TRBD1 aligns across 10 bases. CDR1 SNHLY and CDR2 FYNNEI come from the germline V gene. The CDR3 totals 15 residues. The trim removed 4 bases at V and 3 bases at J, leaving 3 bases unmatched. The CDR3 is CASSGDRGNYNEQFF. The CDR3 nucleotides are TGTGCCAGCAGTGGGGACAGGGGTAACTACAATGAGCAGTTCTTC.

This clonotype was seen repeatedly, ten times or more. The chain is built from TRBV10-1 and TRBJ1-5; 7 nucleotides match TRBD1. The germline gives CDR1 WNHNN, CDR2 SYGVQD (reference sequence). V lost 11 bases, J lost 1 base, and 14 bases stayed unmatched. The length of the CDR3 is 16 residues. Written as DNA, the CDR3 is TGCGCCGCAGAGGAACGCGGGACAGAAAGCAATCAGCCCCAGCATTTT. Translation: CAAEERGTESNQPQHF.

The V and J genes are TRBV11-2 and TRBJ2-2; D is uncertain. The CDR3 has 16 residues. The V end lost 5 bases, the J end lost 0 bases, and 13 bases lay between the germline ends. The germline V gene has CDR1 SGHAT and CDR2 FQNNGV. The CDR3: CASSPAEQTNTGELFF. CDR3 nucleotide sequence: TGTGCCAGCAGCCCCGCCGAACAGACGAACACCGGGGAGCTGTTTTTT.

This clonotype was counted at least ten times. The chain carries TRBV7-2 and TRBJ2-3; D possibly corresponds to TRBD2 (6 bases). The V end was cut by 1 base, the J end by 4 bases, with 12 bases between. CDR3 length equals 15 residues. Germline assignment: CDR1 SGHTA and CDR2 FQGNSA. The CDR3 sequence is CASSLGAGLADTQYF. In DNA, the CDR3 is TGTGCCAGCAGCTTAGGGGCGGGGTTGGCAGATACGCAGTATTTT.

There are many counts of this clonotype. The chain uses TRBV5-1 and TRBJ2-2; TRBD2 agrees at 9 bases. This CDR3 has 15 residues. CDR1 and CDR2 from the germline V gene are SGHRS and YFSETQ. The V gene end was trimmed by 2 bases and the J gene end by 6 bases; junction bases not matched to a gene: 5. The CDR3 nucleotides are TGCGCCAGCAGCTTCGGGACTAGCAATTCCGGGGAGCTGTTTTTT. As protein: CASSFGTSNSGELFF.

This clonotype was detected many times. The chain combines TRBV29-1 with TRBJ2-3; maybe TRBD2 (7 bases). The length of the CDR3 is 13 residues. Germline loops: CDR1 SQVTM, CDR2 ANQGSEA. Deletions cut 2 bases from V and 4 bases from J, with 10 bases between. The CDR3 DNA reads TGCAGCGTTGAAAGGGGGGGACCAGATACGCAGTATTTT. It codes for CSVERGGPDTQYF.

The sample holds many counts of this clonotype. The chain combines TRBV27 with TRBJ1-2; no reliable D call. The CDR3 consists of 9 residues. Trimming left V 7 bases short and J 7 bases short, with 4 bases between. CDR1 is MNHEY, CDR2 SMNVEV, per germline (reference sequence). CDR3 sequence: CASTGGYTF. The CDR3 bases are TGTGCCAGCACAGGTGGCTACACCTTC.

This rearrangement joins TRBV7-2 to TRBJ2-1; TRBD2 aligns across 9 bases. Looked up from germline, CDR1 is SGHTA and CDR2 is FQGNSA. V lost 5 bases and J lost 4; bases outside the gene matches: 12. CDR3 length: 17 amino acids. CDR3 sequence (DNA): TGTGCCAGCAGCCTTTGGACTAGCGTGGTGCTATACAATGAGCAGTTCTTC. Translation: CASSLWTSVVLYNEQFF.

This clonotype was observed many times. J is TRBJ1-2 and V is TRBV6-1, with D hard to call. With 5 bases removed from V and 4 bases from J, the gap between germline ends came to 17 bases. The germline V gene has CDR1 MNHNS and CDR2 SASEGT. The CDR3 sequence is 15 residues long. The CDR3 nucleotides read TGTGCCAGCAGTCCCGCGGTGCTCATTAGCTATGGCTACACCTTC. Translation: CASSPAVLISYGYTF.